A single sample is the source of the 2 T cell receptor beta chains below, sequenced in a study of T cell responses to AZD1222 COVID-19 vaccine. The table came from immunoSEQ multiplex PCR; TCRdb's copy has only in-frame clones and leaves some out. The table has about 120,000 clones, roughly nine tenths seen once. The sequences come from peripheral blood, collected 28 days after the second AZD1222 dose. The receptor set was obtained from an adult who received the AZD1222 COVID-19 vaccine.

The chain couples TRBV19 to TRBJ2-7; 7 bases map to TRBD1. The CDR3 totals 14 residues. CDR1 LNHDA and CDR2 SQIVND come from the germline V gene (reference sequence). The J segment lost 1 base and the V segment lost 3 bases, leaving 3 bases of the junction unmatched. Here the CDR3 DNA reads TGTGCCAGTAGTATGACAGGGCAATCCTACGAGCAGTACTTC. Protein: CASSMTGQSYEQYF.

This chain joins TRBV27 and TRBJ2-5, with D maybe TRBD2 (5 bases). V was clipped by 2 bases and J by 4 bases, with 8 bases between them. The CDR3 extends over 13 amino acids. Germline assignment: CDR1 MNHEY and CDR2 SMNVEV (reference sequence). The CDR3 region is CASSLGRGETQYF. Written as DNA, the CDR3 is TGTGCCAGCAGTTTAGGGAGAGGAGAGACCCAGTACTTC.